This T cell receptor (beta chain) was retrieved from a study of blood T cell repertoires in COVID-19. The CDR3 length is 13 residues. CDR1 and CDR2 (germline): WSHSY, SAAADI. Trimming removed 6 bases from V and 15 bases from J; junction bases left unmatched: 12. The table came from immunoSEQ multiplex PCR; TCRdb's copy has only in-frame clones and leaves some out. The table has some 96,000 clones, 80% to 90% seen once. Input material: peripheral blood. The source of this sequence is a human donor in a cohort sampled during active COVID-19. The chain recombines TRBV10-2 with TRBJ2-1; the match to TRBD2 covers 9 bases. CDR3 DNA: TGCGCCAGCAGAATAGCGGGAGATGGTTACGCGTTCTTC. Protein product: CASRIAGDGYAFF.